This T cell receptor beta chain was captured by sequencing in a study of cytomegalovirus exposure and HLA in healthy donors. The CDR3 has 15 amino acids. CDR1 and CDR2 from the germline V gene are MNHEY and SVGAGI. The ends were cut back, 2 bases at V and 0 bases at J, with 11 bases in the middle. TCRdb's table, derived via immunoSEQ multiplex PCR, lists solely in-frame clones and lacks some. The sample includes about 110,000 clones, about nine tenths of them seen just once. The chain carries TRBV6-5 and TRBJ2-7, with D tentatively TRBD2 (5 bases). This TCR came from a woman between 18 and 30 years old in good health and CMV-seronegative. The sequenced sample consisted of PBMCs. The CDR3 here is CASSYKRPSSYEQYF. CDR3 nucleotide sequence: TGTGCCAGCAGTTACAAGCGGCCAAGCTCCTACGAGCAGTACTTC.